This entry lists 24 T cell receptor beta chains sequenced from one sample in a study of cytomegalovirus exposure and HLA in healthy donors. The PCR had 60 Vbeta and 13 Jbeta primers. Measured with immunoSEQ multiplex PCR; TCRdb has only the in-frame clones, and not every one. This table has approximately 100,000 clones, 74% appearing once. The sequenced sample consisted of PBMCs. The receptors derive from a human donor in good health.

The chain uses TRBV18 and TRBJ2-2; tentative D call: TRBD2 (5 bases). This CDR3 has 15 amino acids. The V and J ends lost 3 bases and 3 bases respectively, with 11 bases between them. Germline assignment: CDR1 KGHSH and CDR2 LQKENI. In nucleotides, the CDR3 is TGTGCCAGCTCACCCATCTCCGGGGACACCGGGGAGCTGTTTTTT. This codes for CASSPISGDTGELFF.

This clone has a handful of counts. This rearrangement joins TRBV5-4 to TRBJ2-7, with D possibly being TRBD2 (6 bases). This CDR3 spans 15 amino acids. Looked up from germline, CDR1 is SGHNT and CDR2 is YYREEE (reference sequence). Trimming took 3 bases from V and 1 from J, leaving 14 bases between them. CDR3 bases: TGTGCCAGCAGCTCGGCCCTAGCGCCTTCCTACGAGCAGTACTTC. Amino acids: CASSSALAPSYEQYF.

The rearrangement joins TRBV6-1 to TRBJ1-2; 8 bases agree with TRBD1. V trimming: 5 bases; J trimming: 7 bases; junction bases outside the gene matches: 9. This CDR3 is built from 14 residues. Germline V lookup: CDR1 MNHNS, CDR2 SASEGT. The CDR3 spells CASSKLQGAFGYTF. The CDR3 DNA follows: TGTGCCAGCAGTAAACTGCAGGGGGCGTTTGGCTACACCTTC.

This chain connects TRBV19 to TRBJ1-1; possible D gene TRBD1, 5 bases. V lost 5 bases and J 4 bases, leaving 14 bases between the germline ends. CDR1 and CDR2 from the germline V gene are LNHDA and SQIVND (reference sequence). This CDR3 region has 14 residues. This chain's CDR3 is CASSRGEIGTEAFF. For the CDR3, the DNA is TGTGCCAGTAGTCGGGGGGAGATCGGCACTGAAGCTTTCTTT.

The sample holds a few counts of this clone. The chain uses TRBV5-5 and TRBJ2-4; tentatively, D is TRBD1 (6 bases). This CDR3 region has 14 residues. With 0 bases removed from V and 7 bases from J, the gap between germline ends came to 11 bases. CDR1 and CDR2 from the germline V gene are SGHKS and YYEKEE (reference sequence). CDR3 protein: CASSLVPGENIQYF. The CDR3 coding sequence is TGTGCCAGCAGCTTGGTTCCAGGGGAGAACATTCAGTACTTC.

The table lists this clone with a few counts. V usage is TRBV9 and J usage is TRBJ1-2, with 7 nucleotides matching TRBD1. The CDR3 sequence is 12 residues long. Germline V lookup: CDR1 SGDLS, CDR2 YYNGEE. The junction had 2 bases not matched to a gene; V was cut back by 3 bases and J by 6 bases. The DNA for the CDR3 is TGTGCCAGCAGCGAGGGGGCTAATGGCTACACCTTC. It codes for CASSEGANGYTF.

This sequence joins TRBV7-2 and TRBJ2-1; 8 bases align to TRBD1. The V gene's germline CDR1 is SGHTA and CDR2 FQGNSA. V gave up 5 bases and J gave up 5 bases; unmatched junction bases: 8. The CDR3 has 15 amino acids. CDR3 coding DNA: TGTGCCAGCAGCGCCCGGGACAGGCCTCACAATGAGCAGTTCTTC. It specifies CASSARDRPHNEQFF.

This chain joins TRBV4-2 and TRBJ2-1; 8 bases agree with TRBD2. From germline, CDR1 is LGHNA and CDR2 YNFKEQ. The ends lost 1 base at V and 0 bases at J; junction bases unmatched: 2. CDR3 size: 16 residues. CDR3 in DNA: TGTGCCAGCAGCCAAGCGGGGGGGCCCTCCTACAATGAGCAGTTCTTC. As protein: CASSQAGGPSYNEQFF.

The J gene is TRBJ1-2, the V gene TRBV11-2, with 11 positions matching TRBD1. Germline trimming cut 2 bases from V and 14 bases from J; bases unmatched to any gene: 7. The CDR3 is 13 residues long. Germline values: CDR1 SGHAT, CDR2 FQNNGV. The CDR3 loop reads CASSLQGQGALTF. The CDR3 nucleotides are TGTGCCAGCAGCTTACAAGGACAGGGGGCGCTTACCTTC.

The DNA for the CDR3 is TGTGCCAGCAGTAGGCAGGTGACGTCCTACGAGCAGTACTTC. This codes for CASSRQVTSYEQYF. The chain recombines TRBV27 with TRBJ2-7; no clear D. This CDR3 region has 14 residues. V gave up 5 bases and J gave up 1 base, with 12 bases separating them. Germline V gene data show CDR1 as MNHEY and CDR2 as SMNVEV (reference sequence).

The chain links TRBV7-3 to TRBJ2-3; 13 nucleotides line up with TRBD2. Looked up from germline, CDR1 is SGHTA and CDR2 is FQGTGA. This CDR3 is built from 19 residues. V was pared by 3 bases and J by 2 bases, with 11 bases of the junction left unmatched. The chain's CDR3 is CASSFTGRTSGGPTDTQYF. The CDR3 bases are TGTGCCAGCAGCTTCACCGGGCGGACTAGCGGGGGCCCCACAGATACGCAGTATTTT. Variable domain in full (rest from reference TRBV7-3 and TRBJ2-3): GAGVSQTPSNKVTEKGKYVELRCDPISGHTALYWYRQSLGQGPEFLIYFQGTGAADDSGLPNDRFFAVRPEGSVSTLKIQRTERGDSAVYLCASSFTGRTSGGPTDTQYFGPGTRLTVL.

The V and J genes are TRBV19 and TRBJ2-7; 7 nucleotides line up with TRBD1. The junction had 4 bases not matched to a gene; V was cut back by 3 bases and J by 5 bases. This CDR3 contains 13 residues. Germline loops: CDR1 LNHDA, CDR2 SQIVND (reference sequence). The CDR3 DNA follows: TGTGCCAGTAGTATCGGGACAGACCACGAGCAGTACTTC. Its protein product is CASSIGTDHEQYF.

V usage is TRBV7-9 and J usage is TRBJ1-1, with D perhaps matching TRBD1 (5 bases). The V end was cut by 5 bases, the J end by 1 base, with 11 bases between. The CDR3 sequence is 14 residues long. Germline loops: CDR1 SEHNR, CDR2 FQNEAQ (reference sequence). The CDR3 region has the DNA TGTGCCAGCAGCCCCTCTCAGGGGAACACTGAAGCTTTCTTT. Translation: CASSPSQGNTEAFF.

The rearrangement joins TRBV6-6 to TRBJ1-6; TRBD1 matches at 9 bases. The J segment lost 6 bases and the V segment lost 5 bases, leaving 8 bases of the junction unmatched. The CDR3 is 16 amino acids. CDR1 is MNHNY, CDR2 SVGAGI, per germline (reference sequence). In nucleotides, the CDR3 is TGTGCCAGCAGTCTTACAGGGGGCGTCGGTAATTCACCCCTCCACTTT. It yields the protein CASSLTGGVGNSPLHF.

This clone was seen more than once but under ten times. The CDR3 coding sequence is TGCGCCAGCAGCCCCAGGAGGGCCGTGGCCGGGGAGCTGTTTTTT. Translated: CASSPRRAVAGELFF. The chain carries TRBV10-2 and TRBJ2-2, with D perhaps TRBD2 (6 bases). The length of the CDR3 is 15 residues. From germline, CDR1 is WSHSY and CDR2 SAAADI. Trimming removed 6 bases at V and 6 bases at J, with 17 bases between.

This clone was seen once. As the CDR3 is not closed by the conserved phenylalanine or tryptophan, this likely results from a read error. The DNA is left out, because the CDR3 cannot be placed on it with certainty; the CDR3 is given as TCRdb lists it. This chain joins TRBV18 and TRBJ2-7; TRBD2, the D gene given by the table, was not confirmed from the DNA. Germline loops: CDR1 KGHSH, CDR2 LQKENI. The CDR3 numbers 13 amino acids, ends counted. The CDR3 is CASSPGLAGEPNL.

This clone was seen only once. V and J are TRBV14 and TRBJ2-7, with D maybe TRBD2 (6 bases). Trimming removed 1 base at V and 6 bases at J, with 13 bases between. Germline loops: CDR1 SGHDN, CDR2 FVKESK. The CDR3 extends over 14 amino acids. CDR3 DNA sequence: TGTGCCAGCAGCCAAGGATGGGCGGGGTCCGAGCAGTACTTC. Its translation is CASSQGWAGSEQYF.

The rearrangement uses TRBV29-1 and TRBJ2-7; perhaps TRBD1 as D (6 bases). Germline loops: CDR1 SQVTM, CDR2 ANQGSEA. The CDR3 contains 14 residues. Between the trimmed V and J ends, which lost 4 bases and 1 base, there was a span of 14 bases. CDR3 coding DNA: TGCAGCGTTGGTGGTGACAGGTCATCCTACGAGCAGTACTTC. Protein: CSVGGDRSSYEQYF.

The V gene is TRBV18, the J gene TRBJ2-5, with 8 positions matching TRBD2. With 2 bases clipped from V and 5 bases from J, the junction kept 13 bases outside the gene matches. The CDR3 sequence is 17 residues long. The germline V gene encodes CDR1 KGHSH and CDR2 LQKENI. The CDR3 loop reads CASSPETLPAGAETQYF. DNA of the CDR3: TGTGCCAGCTCACCAGAGACCCTGCCAGCGGGAGCGGAGACCCAGTACTTC.

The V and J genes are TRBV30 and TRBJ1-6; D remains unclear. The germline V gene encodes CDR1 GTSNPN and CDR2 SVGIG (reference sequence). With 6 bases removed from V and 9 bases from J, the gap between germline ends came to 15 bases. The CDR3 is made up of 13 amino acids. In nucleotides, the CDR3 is TGTGCCTGCAGGCCAACGCGGGCTTCACCCCTCCACTTT. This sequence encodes CACRPTRASPLHF. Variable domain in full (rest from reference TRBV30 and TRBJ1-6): SQTIHQWPATLVQPVGSPLSLECTVEGTSNPNLYWYRQAAGRGLQLLFYSVGIGQISSEVPQNLSASRPQDRQFILSSKKLLLSDSGFYLCACRPTRASPLHFGNGTRLTVT.

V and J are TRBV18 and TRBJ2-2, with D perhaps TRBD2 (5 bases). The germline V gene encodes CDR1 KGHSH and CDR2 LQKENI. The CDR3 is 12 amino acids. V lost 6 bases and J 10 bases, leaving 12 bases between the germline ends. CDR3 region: CASSEGGSELFF. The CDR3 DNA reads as TGTGCCAGCTCGGAAGGAGGTTCGGAGCTGTTTTTT. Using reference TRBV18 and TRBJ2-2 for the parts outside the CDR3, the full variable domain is NAGVMQNPRHLVRRRGQEARLRCSPMKGHSHVYWYRQLPEEGLKFMVYLQKENIIDESGMPKERFSAEFPKEGPSILRIQQVVRGDSAAYFCASSEGGSELFFGEGSRLTVL.

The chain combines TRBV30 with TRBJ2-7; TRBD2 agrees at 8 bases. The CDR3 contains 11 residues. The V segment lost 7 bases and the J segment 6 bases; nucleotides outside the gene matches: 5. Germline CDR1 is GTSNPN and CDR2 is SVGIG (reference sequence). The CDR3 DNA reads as TGTGCCTTCATGGCGGGAGGCGAGCAGTACTTC. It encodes CAFMAGGEQYF. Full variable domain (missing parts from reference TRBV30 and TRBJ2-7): SQTIHQWPATLVQPVGSPLSLECTVEGTSNPNLYWYRQAAGRGLQLLFYSVGIGQISSEVPQNLSASRPQDRQFILSSKKLLLSDSGFYLCAFMAGGEQYFGPGTRLTVT.

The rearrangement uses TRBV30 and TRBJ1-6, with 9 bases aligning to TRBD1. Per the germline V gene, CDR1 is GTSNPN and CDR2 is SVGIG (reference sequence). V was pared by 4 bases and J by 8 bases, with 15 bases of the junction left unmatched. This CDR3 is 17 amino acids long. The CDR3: CAWTTPGQGKMHSPLHF. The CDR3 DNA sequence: TGTGCCTGGACTACCCCGGGACAGGGAAAGATGCATTCACCCCTCCACTTT.

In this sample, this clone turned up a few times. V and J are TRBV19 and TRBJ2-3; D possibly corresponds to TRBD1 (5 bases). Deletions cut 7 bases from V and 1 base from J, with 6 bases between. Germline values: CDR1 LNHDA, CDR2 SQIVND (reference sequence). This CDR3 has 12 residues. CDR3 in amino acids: CASMGRTDTQYF. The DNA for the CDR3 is TGTGCCAGTATGGGGCGCACAGATACGCAGTATTTT.